This TCR beta chain was recovered during a study of immune characterization of retroperitoneal liposarcoma. The table lists this clonotype with many counts. TCRdb called the PCR reads again in MiXCR, with one record for every CDR3 protein. The repertoire has approximately 9,000 distinct CDR3 sequences, roughly 25% of them found once; the top ten carry 7% to 10%. The source material was tumor tissue. The source is a male donor with retroperitoneal liposarcoma.

The CDR3 sequence: CASSEREGTVTDTQYF. The CDR3 coding sequence is TGTGCCAGCAGTGAAAGGGAAGGGACAGTGACAGATACGCAGTATTTT. The genes are TRBV6-1 and TRBJ2-3; 7 bases map to TRBD1. The CDR3 sequence is 16 residues long. After removal of 2 bases from V and 3 bases from J, the junction contained 8 bases not matched to a gene. Germline values: CDR1 MNHNS, CDR2 SASEGT.